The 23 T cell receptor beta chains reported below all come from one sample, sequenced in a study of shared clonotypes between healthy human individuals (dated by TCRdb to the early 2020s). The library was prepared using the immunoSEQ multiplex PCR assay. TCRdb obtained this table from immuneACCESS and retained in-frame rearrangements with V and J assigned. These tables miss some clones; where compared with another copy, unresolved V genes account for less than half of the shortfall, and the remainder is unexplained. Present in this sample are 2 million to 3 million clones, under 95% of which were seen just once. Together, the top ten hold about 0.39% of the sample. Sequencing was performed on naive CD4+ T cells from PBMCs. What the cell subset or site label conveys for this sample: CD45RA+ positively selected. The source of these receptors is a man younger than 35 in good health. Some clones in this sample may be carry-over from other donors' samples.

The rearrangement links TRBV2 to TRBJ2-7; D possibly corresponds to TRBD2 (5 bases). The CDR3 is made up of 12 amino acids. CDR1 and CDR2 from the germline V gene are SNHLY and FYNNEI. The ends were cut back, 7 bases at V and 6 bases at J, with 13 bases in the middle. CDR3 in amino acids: CASKKFGGEQYF. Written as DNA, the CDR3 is TGTGCCAGCAAAAAGTTTGGAGGCGAGCAGTACTTC.

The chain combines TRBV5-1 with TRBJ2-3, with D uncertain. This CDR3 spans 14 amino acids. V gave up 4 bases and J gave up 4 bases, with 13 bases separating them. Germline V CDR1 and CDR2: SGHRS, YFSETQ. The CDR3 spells CASSPPGSSDTQYF. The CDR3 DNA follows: TGCGCCAGCAGCCCCCCTGGATCTTCAGATACGCAGTATTTT.

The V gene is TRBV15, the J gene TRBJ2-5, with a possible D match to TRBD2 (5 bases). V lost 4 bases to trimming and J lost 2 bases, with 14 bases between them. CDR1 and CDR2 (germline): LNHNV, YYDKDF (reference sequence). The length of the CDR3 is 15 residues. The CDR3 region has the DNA TGTGCCACCAGCACCCTGCGGGTAGTACAAGAGACCCAGTACTTC. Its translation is CATSTLRVVQETQYF.

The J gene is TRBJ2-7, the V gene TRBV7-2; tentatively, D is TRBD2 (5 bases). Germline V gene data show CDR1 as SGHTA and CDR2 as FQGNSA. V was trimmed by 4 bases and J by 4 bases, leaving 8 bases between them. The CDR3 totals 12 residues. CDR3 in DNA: TGTGCCAGCAGCTCGGGATTGTACGAGCAGTACTTC. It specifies CASSSGLYEQYF.

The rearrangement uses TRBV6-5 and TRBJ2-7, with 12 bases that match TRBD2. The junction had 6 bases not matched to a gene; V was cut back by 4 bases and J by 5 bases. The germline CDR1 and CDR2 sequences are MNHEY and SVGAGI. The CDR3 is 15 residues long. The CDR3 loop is CASSSRLAGAHEQYF. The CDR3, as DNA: TGTGCCAGCAGTTCCCGACTAGCGGGAGCCCACGAGCAGTACTTC.

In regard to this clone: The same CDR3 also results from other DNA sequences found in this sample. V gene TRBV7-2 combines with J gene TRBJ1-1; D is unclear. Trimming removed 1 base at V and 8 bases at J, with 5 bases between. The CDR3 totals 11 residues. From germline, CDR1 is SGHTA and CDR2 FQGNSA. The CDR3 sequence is CASSLETEAFF. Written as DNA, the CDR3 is TGTGCCAGCAGCTTAGAAACGGAAGCTTTCTTT.

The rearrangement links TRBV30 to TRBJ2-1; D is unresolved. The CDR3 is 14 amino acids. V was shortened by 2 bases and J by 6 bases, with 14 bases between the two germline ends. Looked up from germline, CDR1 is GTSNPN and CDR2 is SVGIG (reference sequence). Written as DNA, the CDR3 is TGTGCCTGGAGTCGTCTAGTCCTCGGCAATGAGCAGTTCTTC. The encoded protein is CAWSRLVLGNEQFF.

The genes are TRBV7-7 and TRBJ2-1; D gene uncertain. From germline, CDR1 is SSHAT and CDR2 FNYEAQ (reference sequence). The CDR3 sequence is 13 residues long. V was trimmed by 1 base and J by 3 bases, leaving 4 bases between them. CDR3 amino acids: CASSLGHYNEQFF. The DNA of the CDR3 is TGTGCCAGCAGCTTAGGGCACTACAATGAGCAGTTCTTC. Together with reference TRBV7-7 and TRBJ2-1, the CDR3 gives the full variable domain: GAGVSQSPRYKVTKRGQDVTLRCDPISSHATLYWYQQALGQGPEFLTYFNYEAQPDKSGLPSDRFSAERPEGSISTLTIQRTEQRDSAMYRCASSLGHYNEQFFGPGTRLTVL.

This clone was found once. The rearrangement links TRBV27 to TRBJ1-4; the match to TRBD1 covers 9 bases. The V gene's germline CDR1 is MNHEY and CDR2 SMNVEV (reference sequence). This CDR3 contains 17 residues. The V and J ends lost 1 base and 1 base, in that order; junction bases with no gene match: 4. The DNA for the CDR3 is TGTGCCAGCAGTTTATGGACAGGGGAGGTAACTAATGAAAAACTGTTTTTT. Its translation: CASSLWTGEVTNEKLFF.

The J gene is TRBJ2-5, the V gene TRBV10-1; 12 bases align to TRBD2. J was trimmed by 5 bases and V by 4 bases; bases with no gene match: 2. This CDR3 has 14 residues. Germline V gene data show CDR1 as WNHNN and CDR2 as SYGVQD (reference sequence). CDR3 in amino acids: CASSATSGRETQYF. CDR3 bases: TGCGCCAGCAGTGCCACTAGCGGGAGGGAGACCCAGTACTTC.

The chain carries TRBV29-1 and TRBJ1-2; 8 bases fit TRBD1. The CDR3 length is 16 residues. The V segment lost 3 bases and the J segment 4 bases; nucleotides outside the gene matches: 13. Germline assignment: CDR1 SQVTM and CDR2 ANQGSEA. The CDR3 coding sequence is TGCAGCGTTGACACTAAACAGGGGGAGTCTCCCTATGGCTACACCTTC. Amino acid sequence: CSVDTKQGESPYGYTF.

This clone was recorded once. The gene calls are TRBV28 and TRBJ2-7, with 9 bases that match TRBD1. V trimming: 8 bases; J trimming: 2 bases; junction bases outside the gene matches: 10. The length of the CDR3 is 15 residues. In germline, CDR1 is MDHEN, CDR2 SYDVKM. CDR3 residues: CASLPWGTGTYEQYF. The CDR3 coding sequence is TGTGCCAGCCTCCCTTGGGGGACAGGGACCTACGAGCAGTACTTC.

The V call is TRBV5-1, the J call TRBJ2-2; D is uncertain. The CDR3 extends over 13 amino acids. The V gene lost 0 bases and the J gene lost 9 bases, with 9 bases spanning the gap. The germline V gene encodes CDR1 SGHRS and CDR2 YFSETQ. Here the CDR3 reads CASSLDGSRELFF. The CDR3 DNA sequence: TGCGCCAGCAGCTTGGACGGATCAAGGGAGCTGTTTTTT.

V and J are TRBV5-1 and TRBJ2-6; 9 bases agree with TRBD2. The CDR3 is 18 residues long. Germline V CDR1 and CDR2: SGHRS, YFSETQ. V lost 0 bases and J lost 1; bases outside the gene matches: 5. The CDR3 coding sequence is TGCGCCAGCAGCTTGGCTCCAGCGGGGGGATCTGGGGCCAACGTCCTGACTTTC. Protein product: CASSLAPAGGSGANVLTF.

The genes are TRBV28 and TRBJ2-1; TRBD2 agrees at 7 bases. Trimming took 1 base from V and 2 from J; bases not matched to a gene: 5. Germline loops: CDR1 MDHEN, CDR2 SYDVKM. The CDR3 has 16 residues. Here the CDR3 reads CASSLFGAGAYNEQFF. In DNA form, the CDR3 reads TGTGCCAGCAGTTTATTCGGGGCGGGAGCCTACAATGAGCAGTTCTTC.

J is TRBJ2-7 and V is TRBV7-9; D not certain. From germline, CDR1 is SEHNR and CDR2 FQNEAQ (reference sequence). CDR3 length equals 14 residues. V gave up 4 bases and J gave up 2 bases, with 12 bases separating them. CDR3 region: CASSSLDAPYEQYF. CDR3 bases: TGTGCCAGCAGCTCGCTGGACGCGCCCTACGAGCAGTACTTC. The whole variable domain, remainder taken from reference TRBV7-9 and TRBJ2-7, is DTGVSQNPRHKITKRGQNVTFRCDPISEHNRLYWYRQTLGQGPEFLTYFQNEAQLEKSRLLSDRFSAERPKGSFSTLEIQRTEQGDSAMYLCASSSLDAPYEQYFGPGTRLTVT.

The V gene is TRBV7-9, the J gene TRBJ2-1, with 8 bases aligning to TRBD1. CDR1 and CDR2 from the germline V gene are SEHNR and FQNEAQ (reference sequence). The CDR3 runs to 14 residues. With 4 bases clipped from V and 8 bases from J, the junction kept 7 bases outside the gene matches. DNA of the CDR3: TGTGCCAGCAGCTCCACCCAGGGGGCTTATGAGCAGTTCTTC. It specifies CASSSTQGAYEQFF.

DNA of the CDR3: TGTGCCAGCAGTAGAGGGGACTTAGCCAAAAACATTCAGTACTTC. This gives the protein CASSRGDLAKNIQYF. The V call is TRBV28, the J call TRBJ2-4; D might be TRBD2 (6 bases). Germline CDR1 and CDR2: MDHEN and SYDVKM. The V end lost 5 bases, the J end lost 0 bases, and 11 bases lay between the germline ends. This CDR3 comprises 15 residues.

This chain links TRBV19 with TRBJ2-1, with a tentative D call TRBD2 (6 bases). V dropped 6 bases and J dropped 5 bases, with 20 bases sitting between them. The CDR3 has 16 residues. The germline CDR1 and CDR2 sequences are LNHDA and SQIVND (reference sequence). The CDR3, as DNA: TGTGCCAGTAGGGATTTAGCGGACCTTGGGAACAATGAGCAGTTCTTC. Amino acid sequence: CASRDLADLGNNEQFF.

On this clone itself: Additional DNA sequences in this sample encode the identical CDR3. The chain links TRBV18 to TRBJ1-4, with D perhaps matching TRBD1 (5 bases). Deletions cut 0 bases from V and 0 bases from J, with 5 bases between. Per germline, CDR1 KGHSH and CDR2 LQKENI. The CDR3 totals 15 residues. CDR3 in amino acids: CASSPPGATNEKLFF. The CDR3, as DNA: TGTGCCAGCTCACCACCGGGGGCAACTAATGAAAAACTGTTTTTT.

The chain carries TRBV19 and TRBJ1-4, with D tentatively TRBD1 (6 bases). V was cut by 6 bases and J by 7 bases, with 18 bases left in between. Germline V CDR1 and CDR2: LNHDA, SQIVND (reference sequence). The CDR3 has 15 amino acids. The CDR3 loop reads CASSSRGGQGEKLFF. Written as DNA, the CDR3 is TGTGCCAGTAGCTCCCGGGGGGGGCAGGGTGAAAAACTGTTTTTT.

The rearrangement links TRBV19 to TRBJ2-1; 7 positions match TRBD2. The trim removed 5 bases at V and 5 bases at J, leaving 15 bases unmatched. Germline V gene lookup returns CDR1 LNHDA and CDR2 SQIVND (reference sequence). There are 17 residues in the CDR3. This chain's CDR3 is CASSPTRGGRGHNEQFF. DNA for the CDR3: TGTGCCAGTAGTCCCACCCGAGGCGGGAGAGGTCACAATGAGCAGTTCTTC.

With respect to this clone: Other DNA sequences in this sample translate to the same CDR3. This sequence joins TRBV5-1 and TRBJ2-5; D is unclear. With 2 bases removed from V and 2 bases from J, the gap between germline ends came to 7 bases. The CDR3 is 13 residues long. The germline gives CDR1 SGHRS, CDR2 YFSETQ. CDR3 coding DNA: TGCGCCAGCAGCTTCTCAGGACAAGAGACCCAGTACTTC. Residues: CASSFSGQETQYF.